This T cell receptor (beta chain) was sequenced in a study of shared clonotypes between healthy human individuals. On the study more broadly: The plates for each donor numbered three CD4 naive, three CD4 memory, two CD8 naive and one CD8 memory.

CDR1 MGHRA and CDR2 YSYEKL come from the germline V gene. The germline V and J ends were trimmed by 0 bases and 5 bases, with 13 bases remaining between them. CDR3 length: 16 residues. Original processing methods: Filtering differed since immunoSEQ provided only junctions, with no quality scores. TCRdb keeps only in-frame clones here, not all; method: immunoSEQ multiplex PCR. Clone size and V and J calls were adopted from that table, with D and trimming inferred from the DNA. Here the sample spans about 1.5 million clones, around 97% being singletons. This chain joins TRBV4-1 and TRBJ2-2, with D hard to call. The clonotype originates from a young man in good health. Sequenced: naive CD4+ T cells sorted from blood. This sample's subset: CD45RA+ positively selected. The CDR3 here is CASSQEPTAVTGELFF. Here the CDR3 DNA reads TGCGCCAGCAGCCAAGAGCCCACGGCAGTAACCGGGGAGCTGTTTTTT.